The 15 T cell receptor beta chains in this list originate from one sample, sequenced in a study of shared clonotypes between healthy human individuals. The method was immunoSEQ multiplex PCR; TCRdb's version includes in-frame clones alone and lacks a portion of them. The sample consists of about 680,000 clones, about 74% of them appearing once. The sample comprised memory CD4+ T cells sorted from blood. Subset specified: CD45RA-negative fraction. The receptors were gathered from a woman aged 25 to 45 in good health.

The chain carries TRBV6-6 and TRBJ2-2; D is unclear. The CDR3 has 14 amino acids. Trimming shortened V by 2 bases and J by 1 base, and 5 bases separated the two germline ends. Germline V gene data show CDR1 as MNHNY and CDR2 as SVGAGI (reference sequence). The CDR3, as DNA: TGTGCCAGCAGTTACGACCGGAACACCGGGGAGCTGTTTTTT. Translation: CASSYDRNTGELFF.

The V gene is TRBV18, the J gene TRBJ2-1; the D is unclear. V was clipped by 2 bases and J by 2 bases, with 7 bases between them. The CDR3 runs to 14 residues. Germline V gene data show CDR1 as KGHSH and CDR2 as LQKENI. The CDR3 loop is CASSPDLAYNEQFF. Here the CDR3 DNA reads TGTGCCAGCTCACCAGACCTAGCCTACAATGAGCAGTTCTTC.

This clone has only one observation. The chain links TRBV19 to TRBJ1-2; possibly TRBD1 for D (6 bases). Germline CDR1 LNHDA, CDR2 SQIVND (reference sequence). V gave up 9 bases and J gave up 6 bases, with 14 bases separating them. The CDR3 is made up of 12 amino acids. The CDR3 loop reads CASLQGIDGYTF. The CDR3 nucleotides read TGTGCCAGCCTACAGGGAATTGATGGCTACACCTTC.

This chain joins TRBV2 and TRBJ2-1; weak D call: TRBD2 (5 bases). V dropped 10 bases and J dropped 7 bases, with 17 bases sitting between them. The germline V gene encodes CDR1 SNHLY and CDR2 FYNNEI. The CDR3 length is 13 residues. Here the CDR3 reads CAKSGSSGNEQFF. For the CDR3, the DNA is TGTGCCAAAAGCGGTAGCTCTGGGAATGAGCAGTTCTTC. Using reference TRBV2 and TRBJ2-1 for the parts outside the CDR3, the full variable domain is EPEVTQTPSHQVTQMGQEVILRCVPISNHLYFYWYRQILGQKVEFLVSFYNNEISEKSEIFDDQFSVERPDGSNFTLKIRSTKLEDSAMYFCAKSGSSGNEQFFGPGTRLTVL.

The rearrangement links TRBV9 to TRBJ2-5; D gene ambiguous. The V and J ends lost 0 bases and 0 bases respectively, with 6 bases between them. The CDR3 loop spans 14 amino acids. Per the germline V gene, CDR1 is SGDLS and CDR2 is YYNGEE. The CDR3 reads CASSVALYQETQYF. CDR3 bases: TGTGCCAGCAGCGTAGCGCTCTACCAAGAGACCCAGTACTTC.

This clone was counted between two and nine times. V and J are TRBV28 and TRBJ2-7; D unresolved. The CDR3 is 14 residues long. Trimming cost V 3 bases and J 3 bases, with 12 bases left between them. In germline, CDR1 is MDHEN, CDR2 SYDVKM. The CDR3 here is CASSFSPELYEQYF. CDR3 DNA: TGTGCCAGCAGTTTTAGTCCAGAACTCTACGAGCAGTACTTC. Full variable domain (rest looked up from reference TRBV28 and TRBJ2-7): DVKVTQSSRYLVKRTGEKVFLECVQDMDHENMFWYRQDPGLGLRLIYFSYDVKMKEKGDIPEGYSVSREKKERFSLILESASTNQTSMYLCASSFSPELYEQYFGPGTRLTVT.

The chain has TRBV2 and TRBJ2-5; D ambiguous. Germline CDR1 reads SNHLY; CDR2 reads FYNNEI. V was shortened by 1 base and J by 5 bases, with 11 bases between the two germline ends. The CDR3 runs 14 residues. CDR3 nucleotide sequence: TGTGCCAGCAGTGAAGGGAGACTTCGGGAGACCCAGTACTTC. This encodes CASSEGRLRETQYF.

This rearrangement joins TRBV28 to TRBJ1-2; D call uncertain. V shed 4 bases and J shed 3 bases, with 9 bases lying between them. Germline V gene data show CDR1 as MDHEN and CDR2 as SYDVKM. The CDR3 runs to 13 residues. CDR3 coding DNA: TGTGCCAGCAGTTCTTTATCTTACTATGGCTACACCTTC. This sequence encodes CASSSLSYYGYTF.

The rearrangement uses TRBV5-1 and TRBJ1-1; D might be TRBD1 (6 bases). V was pared by 6 bases and J by 3 bases, with 15 bases between. This CDR3 is 14 amino acids long. Germline CDR1 reads SGHRS; CDR2 reads YFSETQ. This chain's CDR3 is CASNVRGADTEAFF. The CDR3 DNA reads as TGCGCCAGCAACGTCAGGGGCGCAGACACTGAAGCTTTCTTT.

The V and J genes are TRBV27 and TRBJ1-1; D unclear. Trimming cost V 1 base and J 3 bases, with 6 bases left between them. There are 13 residues in the CDR3. Germline V gene data show CDR1 as MNHEY and CDR2 as SMNVEV (reference sequence). DNA of the CDR3: TGTGCCAGCAGTTTATACTACTACACTGAAGCTTTCTTT. It specifies CASSLYYYTEAFF.

This chain connects TRBV9 to TRBJ1-5, with D unclear. Germline loops: CDR1 SGDLS, CDR2 YYNGEE. The length of the CDR3 is 15 residues. Trimming shortened V by 0 bases and J by 1 base, and 8 bases separated the two germline ends. The CDR3 DNA reads as TGTGCCAGCAGCGTAGGATCTATAAGCAATCAGCCCCAGCATTTT. Encoded protein: CASSVGSISNQPQHF.

The rearrangement uses TRBV27 and TRBJ2-7; 8 nucleotides agree with TRBD2. Per germline, CDR1 MNHEY and CDR2 SMNVEV (reference sequence). There are 13 residues in the CDR3. The CDR3 DNA reads TGTACCCAAGTCATACTAGCGGCCTACGAGCAGTACTTC. Protein sequence: CTQVILAAYEQYF.

The chain combines TRBV11-2 with TRBJ2-1; TRBD2 agrees at 8 bases. The CDR3 sequence is 16 residues long. V lost 3 bases, J lost 0 bases, and 4 bases stayed unmatched. Germline CDR1 and CDR2: SGHAT and FQNNGV. In DNA, the CDR3 is TGTGCCAGCAGCTTTACTAGCGGAGACTCCTACAATGAGCAGTTCTTC. Translated, it gives CASSFTSGDSYNEQFF.

The chain combines TRBV15 with TRBJ2-1; D possibly uses TRBD1 or TRBD2 (5 bases each). This CDR3 has 14 residues. CDR1 and CDR2 from the germline V gene are LNHNV and YYDKDF (reference sequence). Trimming removed 0 bases from V and 7 bases from J, with 10 bases in between. Here the CDR3 DNA reads TGTGCCACCAGCAGAGATCCTGGGGGTAATGAGCAGTTCTTC. Protein: CATSRDPGGNEQFF. Together with reference TRBV15 and TRBJ2-1, the CDR3 gives the full variable domain: DAMVIQNPRYQVTQFGKPVTLSCSQTLNHNVMYWYQQKSSQAPKLLFHYYDKDFNNEADTPDNFQSRRPNTSFCFLDIRSPGLGDTAMYLCATSRDPGGNEQFFGPGTRLTVL.

About this clone itself: The identical CDR3 is also encoded by other nucleotide sequences in the sample. This sequence joins TRBV6-5 and TRBJ2-2; D not resolved. V was clipped by 0 bases and J by 2 bases, with 7 bases between them. The CDR3 runs to 15 residues. Germline V lookup: CDR1 MNHEY, CDR2 SVGAGI. The CDR3 sequence is CASSYSNRNTGELFF. As DNA, the CDR3 is TGTGCCAGCAGTTACTCTAACAGAAACACCGGGGAGCTGTTTTTT.